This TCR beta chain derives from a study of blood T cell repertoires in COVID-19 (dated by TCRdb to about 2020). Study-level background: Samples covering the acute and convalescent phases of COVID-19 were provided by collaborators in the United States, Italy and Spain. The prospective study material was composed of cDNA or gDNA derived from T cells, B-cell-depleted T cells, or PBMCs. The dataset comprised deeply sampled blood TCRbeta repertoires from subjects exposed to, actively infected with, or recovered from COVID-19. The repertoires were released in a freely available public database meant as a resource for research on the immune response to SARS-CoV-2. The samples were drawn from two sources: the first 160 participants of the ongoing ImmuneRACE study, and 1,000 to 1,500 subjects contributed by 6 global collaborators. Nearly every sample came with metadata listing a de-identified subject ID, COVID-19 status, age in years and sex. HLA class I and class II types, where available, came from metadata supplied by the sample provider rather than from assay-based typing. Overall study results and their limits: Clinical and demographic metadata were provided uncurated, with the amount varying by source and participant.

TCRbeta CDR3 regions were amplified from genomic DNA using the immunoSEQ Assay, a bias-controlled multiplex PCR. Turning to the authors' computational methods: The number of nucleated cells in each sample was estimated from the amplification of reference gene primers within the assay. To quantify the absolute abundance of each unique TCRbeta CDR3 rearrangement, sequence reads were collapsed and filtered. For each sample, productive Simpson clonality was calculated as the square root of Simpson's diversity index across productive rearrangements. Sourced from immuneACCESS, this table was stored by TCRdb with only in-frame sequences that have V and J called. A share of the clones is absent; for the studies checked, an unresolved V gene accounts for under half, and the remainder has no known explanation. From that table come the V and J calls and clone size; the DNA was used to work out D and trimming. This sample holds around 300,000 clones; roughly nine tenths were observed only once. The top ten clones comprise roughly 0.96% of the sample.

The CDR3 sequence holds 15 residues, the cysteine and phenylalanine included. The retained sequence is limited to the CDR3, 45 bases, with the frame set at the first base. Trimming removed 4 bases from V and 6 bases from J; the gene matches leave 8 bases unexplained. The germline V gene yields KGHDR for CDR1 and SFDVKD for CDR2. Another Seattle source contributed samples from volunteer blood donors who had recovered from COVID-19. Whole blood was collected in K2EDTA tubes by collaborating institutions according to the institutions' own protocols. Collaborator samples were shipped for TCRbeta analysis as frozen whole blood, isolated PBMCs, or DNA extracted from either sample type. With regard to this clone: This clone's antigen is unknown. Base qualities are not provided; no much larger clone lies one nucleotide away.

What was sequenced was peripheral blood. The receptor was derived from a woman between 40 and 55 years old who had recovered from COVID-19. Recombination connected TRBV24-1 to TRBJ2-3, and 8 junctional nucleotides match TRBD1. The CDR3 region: CATSDLGQGLDTQYF. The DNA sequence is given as TGTGCCACCAGTGACCTAGGACAGGGATTGGATACGCAGTATTTT.